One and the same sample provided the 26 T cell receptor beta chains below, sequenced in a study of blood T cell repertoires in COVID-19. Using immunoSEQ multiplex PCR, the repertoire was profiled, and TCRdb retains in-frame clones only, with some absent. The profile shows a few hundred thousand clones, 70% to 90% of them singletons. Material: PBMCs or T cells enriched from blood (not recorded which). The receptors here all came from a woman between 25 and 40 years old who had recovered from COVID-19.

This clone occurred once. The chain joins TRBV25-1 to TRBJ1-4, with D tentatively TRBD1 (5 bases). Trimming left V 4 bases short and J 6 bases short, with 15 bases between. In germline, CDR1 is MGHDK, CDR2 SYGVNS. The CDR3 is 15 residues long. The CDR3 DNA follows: TGTGCCAGCAGTGGCACTGGACCAGGGTATGAAAAACTGTTTTTT. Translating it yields CASSGTGPGYEKLFF.

CDR3 nucleotides: TGTGCCAGCAGTGCCGGACAGGGGTGGTTGGAATCACCCCTCCACTTT. Encoded protein: CASSAGQGWLESPLHF. This sequence joins TRBV2 and TRBJ1-6; TRBD1 matches at 9 bases. Germline V gene lookup returns CDR1 SNHLY and CDR2 FYNNEI. Trimming took 4 bases from V and 10 from J; bases not matched to a gene: 11. The CDR3 covers 16 residues.

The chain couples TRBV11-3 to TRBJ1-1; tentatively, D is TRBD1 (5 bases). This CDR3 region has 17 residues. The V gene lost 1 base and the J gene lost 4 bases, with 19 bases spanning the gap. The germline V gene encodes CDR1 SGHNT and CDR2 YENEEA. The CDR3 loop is CASSLGAGGAPSTEAFF. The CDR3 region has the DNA TGTGCCAGCAGCTTAGGCGCGGGGGGAGCCCCCAGCACTGAAGCTTTCTTT.

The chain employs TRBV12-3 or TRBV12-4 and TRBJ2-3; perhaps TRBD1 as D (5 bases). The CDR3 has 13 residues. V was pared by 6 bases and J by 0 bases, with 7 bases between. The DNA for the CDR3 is TGTGCCAGCAGGGACACTAGCACAGATACGCAGTATTTT. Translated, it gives CASRDTSTDTQYF.

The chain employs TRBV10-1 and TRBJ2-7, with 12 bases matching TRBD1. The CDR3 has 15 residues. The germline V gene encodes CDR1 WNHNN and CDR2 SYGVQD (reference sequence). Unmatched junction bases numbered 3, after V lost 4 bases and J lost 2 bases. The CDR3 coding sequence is TGCGCCAGCAGTGCCGGGACAGGGGGCGCCTACGAGCAGTACTTC. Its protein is CASSAGTGGAYEQYF.

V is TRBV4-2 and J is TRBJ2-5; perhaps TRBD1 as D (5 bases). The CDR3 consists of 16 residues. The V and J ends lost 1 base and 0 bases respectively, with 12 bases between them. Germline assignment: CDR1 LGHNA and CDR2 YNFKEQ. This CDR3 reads CASSQGDRMYQETQYF. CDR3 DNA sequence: TGTGCCAGCAGCCAAGGAGACAGAATGTACCAAGAGACCCAGTACTTC.

DNA for the CDR3: TGTGCCAGCAGCTTAGTTGGGGGCGAGCCCTACGAGCAGTACTTC. It yields the protein CASSLVGGEPYEQYF. This chain connects TRBV7-2 to TRBJ2-7, with D perhaps matching TRBD1 (6 bases). Germline CDR1 and CDR2: SGHTA and FQGNSA. CDR3 length equals 15 residues. V shed 1 base and J shed 2 bases, with 12 bases lying between them.

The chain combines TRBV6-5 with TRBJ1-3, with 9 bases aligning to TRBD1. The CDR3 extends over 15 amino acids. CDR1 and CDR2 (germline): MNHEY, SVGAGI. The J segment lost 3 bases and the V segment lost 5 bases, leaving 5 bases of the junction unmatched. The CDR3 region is CASSMGQGIGNTIYF. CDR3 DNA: TGTGCCAGCAGTATGGGACAGGGAATTGGAAACACCATATATTTT.

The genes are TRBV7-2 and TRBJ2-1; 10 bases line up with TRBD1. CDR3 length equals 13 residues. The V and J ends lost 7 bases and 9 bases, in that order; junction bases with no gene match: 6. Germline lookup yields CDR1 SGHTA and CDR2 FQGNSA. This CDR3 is CASTRQGAGEQFF. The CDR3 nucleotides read TGTGCCAGCACCAGACAGGGGGCCGGTGAGCAGTTCTTC.

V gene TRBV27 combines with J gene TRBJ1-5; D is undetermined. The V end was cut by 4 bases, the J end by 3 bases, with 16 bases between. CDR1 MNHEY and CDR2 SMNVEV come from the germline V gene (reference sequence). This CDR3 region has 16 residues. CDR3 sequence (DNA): TGTGCCAGCAGTTCCGACCTCGGACTGAACAATCAGCCCCAGCATTTT. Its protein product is CASSSDLGLNNQPQHF.

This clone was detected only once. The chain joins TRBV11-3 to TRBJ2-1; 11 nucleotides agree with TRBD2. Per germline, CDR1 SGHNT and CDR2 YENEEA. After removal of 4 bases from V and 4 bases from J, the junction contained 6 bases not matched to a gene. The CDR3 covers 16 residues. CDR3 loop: CASSSTGTSGYNEQFF. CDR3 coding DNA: TGTGCCAGCAGCTCTACCGGGACTAGCGGATACAATGAGCAGTTCTTC.

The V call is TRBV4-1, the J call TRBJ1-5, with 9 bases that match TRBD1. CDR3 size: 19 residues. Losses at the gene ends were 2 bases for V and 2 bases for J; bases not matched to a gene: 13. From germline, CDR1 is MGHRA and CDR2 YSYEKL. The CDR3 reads CASSQLPGQGFGGNQPQHF. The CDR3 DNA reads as TGCGCCAGCAGCCAACTCCCGGGACAGGGCTTTGGGGGCAATCAGCCCCAGCATTTT.

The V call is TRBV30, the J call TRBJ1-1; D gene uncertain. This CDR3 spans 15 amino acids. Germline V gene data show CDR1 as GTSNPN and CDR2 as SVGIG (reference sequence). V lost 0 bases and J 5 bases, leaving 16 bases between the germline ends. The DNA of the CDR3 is TGTGCCTGGAGTGTTTTGAAAGGGAGTGAGACTGAAGCTTTCTTT. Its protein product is CAWSVLKGSETEAFF.

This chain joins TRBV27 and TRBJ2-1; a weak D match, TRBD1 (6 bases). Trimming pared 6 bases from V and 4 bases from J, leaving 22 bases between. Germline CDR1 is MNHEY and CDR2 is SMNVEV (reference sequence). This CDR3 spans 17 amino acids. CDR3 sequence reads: CASSQKVGTRPYNEQFF. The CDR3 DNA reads TGTGCCAGCAGCCAGAAAGTGGGGACACGACCTTACAATGAGCAGTTCTTC.

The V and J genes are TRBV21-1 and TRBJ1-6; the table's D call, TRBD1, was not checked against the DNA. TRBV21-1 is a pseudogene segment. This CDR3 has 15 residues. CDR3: CASSKPGQRDSPLHF. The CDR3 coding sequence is TGTGCCAGCAGCAAACCCGGACAGAGGGATTCACCCCTCCACTTT.

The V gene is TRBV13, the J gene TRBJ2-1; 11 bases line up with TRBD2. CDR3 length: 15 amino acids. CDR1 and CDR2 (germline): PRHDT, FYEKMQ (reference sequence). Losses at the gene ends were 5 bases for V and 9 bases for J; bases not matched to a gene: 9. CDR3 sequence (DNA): TGTGCCAGCAGCGAGACTAGCGGGGCTGGGGCTGAGCAGTTCTTC. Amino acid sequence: CASSETSGAGAEQFF.

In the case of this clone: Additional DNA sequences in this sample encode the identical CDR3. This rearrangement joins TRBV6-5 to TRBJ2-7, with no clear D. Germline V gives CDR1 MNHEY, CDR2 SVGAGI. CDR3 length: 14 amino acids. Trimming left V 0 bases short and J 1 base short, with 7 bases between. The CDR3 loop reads CASSYSRTSYEQYF. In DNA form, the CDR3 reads TGTGCCAGCAGTTACTCGAGAACTTCCTACGAGCAGTACTTC.

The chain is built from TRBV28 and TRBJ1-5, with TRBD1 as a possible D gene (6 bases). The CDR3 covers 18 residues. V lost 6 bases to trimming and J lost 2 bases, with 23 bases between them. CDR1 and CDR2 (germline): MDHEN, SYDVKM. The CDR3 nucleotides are TGTGCCAGCAGGATAAATAGACAGGTCTTTGGGGGCAATCAGCCCCAGCATTTT. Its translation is CASRINRQVFGGNQPQHF.

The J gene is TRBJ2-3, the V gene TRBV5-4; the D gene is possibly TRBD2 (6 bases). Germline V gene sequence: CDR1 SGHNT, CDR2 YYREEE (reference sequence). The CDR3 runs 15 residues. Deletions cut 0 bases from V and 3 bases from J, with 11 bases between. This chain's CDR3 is CASSLAAGTTDTQYF. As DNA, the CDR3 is TGTGCCAGCAGCTTGGCCGCCGGGACTACAGATACGCAGTATTTT. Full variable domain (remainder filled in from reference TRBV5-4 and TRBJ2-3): ETGVTQSPTHLIKTRGQQVTLRCSSQSGHNTVSWYQQALGQGPQFIFQYYREEENGRGNFPPRFSGLQFPNYSSELNVNALELDDSALYLCASSLAAGTTDTQYFGPGTRLTVL.

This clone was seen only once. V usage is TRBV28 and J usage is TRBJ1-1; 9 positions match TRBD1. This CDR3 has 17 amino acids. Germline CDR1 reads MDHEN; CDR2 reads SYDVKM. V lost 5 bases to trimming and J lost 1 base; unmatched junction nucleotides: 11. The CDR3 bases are TGTGCCAGCAGTATGGACAGGGGAGAACCCCGGAACACTGAAGCTTTCTTT. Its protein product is CASSMDRGEPRNTEAFF. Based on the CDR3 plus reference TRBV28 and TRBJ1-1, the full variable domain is DVKVTQSSRYLVKRTGEKVFLECVQDMDHENMFWYRQDPGLGLRLIYFSYDVKMKEKGDIPEGYSVSREKKERFSLILESASTNQTSMYLCASSMDRGEPRNTEAFFGQGTRLTVV.

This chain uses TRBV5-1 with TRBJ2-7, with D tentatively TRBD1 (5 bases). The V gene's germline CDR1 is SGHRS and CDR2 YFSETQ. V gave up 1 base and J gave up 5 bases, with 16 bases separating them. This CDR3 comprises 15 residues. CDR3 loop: CASSLPTVRGHEQYF. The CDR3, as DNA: TGCGCCAGCAGCTTGCCGACAGTCCGAGGCCACGAGCAGTACTTC.

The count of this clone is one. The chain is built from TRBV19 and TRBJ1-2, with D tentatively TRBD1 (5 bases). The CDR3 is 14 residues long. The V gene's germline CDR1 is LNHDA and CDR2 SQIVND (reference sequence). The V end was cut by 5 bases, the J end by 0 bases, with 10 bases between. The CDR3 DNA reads TGTGCCAGTAGTCCCGGACACTCTAACTATGGCTACACCTTC. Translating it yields CASSPGHSNYGYTF.

In DNA form, the CDR3 reads TGTGCCAGCAGCGGACACCGCTCTGGGGCCAACGTCCTGACTTTC. The encoded protein is CASSGHRSGANVLTF. The chain is built from TRBV5-5 and TRBJ2-6, with D possibly TRBD1 on 5 matching bases. Trimming took off 4 bases at V and 0 bases at J, with 8 bases between the two ends. Germline assignment: CDR1 SGHKS and CDR2 YYEKEE (reference sequence). This CDR3 has 15 residues.

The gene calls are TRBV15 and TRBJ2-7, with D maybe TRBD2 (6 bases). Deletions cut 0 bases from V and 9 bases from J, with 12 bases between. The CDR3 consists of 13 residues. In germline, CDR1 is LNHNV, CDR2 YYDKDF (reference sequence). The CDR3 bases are TGTGCCACCAGCAGAGATCGGAGGGTTGGGCAGTACTTC. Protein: CATSRDRRVGQYF.

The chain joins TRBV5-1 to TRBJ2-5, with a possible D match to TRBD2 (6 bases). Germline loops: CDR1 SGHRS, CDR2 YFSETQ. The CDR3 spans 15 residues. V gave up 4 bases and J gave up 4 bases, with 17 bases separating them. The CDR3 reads CASSPAPSGVETQYF. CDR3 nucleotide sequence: TGCGCCAGCAGCCCCGCCCCGTCGGGGGTAGAGACCCAGTACTTC.

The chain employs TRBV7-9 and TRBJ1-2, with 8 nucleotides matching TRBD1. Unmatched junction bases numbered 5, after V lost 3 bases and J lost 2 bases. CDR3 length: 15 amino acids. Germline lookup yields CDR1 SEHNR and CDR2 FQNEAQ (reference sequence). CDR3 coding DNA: TGTGCCAGCAGCTTGGGGACAGGACCGAACTATGGCTACACCTTC. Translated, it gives CASSLGTGPNYGYTF.